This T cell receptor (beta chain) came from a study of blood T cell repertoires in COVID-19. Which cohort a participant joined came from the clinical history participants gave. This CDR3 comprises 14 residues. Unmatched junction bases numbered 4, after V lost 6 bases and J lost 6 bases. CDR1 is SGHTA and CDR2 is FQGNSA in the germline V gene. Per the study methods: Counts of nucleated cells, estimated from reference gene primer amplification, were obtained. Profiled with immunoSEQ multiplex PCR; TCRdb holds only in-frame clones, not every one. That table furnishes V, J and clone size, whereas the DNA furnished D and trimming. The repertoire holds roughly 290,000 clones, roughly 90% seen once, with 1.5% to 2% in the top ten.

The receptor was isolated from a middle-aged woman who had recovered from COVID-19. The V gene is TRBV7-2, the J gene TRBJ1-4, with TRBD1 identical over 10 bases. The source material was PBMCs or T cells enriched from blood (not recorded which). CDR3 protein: CASRTGTGDEKLFF. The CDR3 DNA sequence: TGTGCCAGCAGGACCGGGACAGGGGATGAAAAACTGTTTTTT.